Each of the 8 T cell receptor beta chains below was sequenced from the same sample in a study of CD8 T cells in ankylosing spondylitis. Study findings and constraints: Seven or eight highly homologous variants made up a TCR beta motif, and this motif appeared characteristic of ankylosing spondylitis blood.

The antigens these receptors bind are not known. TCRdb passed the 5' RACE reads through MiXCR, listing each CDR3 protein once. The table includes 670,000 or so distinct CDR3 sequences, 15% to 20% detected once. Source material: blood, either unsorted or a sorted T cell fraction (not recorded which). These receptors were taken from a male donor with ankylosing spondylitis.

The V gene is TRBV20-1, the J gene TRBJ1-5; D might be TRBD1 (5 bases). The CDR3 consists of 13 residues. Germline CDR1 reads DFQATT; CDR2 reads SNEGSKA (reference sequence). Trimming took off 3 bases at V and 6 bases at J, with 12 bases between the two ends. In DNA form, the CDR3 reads TGCAGTGCTAGGGCACCTGGGGGTCAGCCCCAGCATTTT. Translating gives CSARAPGGQPQHF.

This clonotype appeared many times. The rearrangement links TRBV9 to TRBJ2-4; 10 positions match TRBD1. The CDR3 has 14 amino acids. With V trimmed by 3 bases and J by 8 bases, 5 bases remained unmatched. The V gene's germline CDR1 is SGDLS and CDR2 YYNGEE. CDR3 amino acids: CASSAGTGAYIQYF. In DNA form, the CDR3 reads TGTGCCAGCAGCGCCGGGACAGGGGCGTACATTCAGTACTTC. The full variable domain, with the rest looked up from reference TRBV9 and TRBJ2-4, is DSGVTQTPKHLITATGQRVTLRCSPRSGDLSVYWYQQSLDQGLQFLIQYYNGEERAKGNILERFSAQQFPDLHSELNLSSLELGDSALYFCASSAGTGAYIQYFGAGTRLSVL.

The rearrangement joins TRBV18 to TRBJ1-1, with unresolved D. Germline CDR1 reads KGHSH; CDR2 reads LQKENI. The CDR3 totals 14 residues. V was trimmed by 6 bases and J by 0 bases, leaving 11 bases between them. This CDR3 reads CASSPQDMNTEAFF. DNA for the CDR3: TGTGCCAGCTCCCCCCAGGATATGAACACTGAAGCTTTCTTT.

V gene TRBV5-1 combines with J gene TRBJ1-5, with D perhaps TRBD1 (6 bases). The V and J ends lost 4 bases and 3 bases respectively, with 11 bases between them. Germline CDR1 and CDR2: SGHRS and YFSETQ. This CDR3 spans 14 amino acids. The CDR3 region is CASSADSTNQPQHF. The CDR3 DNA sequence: TGCGCCAGCAGCGCGGACAGCACCAATCAGCCCCAGCATTTT.

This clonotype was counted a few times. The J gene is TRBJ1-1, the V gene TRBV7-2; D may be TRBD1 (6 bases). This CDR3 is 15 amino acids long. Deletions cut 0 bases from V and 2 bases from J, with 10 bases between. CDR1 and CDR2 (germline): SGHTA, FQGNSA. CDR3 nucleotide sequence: TGTGCCAGCAGCTTAGCAGGGACACTCAACACTGAAGCTTTCTTT. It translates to CASSLAGTLNTEAFF.

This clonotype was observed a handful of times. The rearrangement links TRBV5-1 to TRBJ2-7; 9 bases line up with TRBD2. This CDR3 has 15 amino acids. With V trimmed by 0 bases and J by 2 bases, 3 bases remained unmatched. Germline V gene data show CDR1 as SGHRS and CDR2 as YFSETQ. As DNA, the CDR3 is TGCGCCAGCAGCTTGGGACTAGCGGAACCCTACGAGCAGTACTTC. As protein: CASSLGLAEPYEQYF.

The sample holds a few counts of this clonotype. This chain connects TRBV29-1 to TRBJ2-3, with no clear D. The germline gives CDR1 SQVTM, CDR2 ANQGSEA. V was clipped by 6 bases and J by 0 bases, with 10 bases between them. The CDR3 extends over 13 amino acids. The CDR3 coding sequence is TGCAGCGTCACGACAACTAGCACAGATACGCAGTATTTT. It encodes CSVTTTSTDTQYF.

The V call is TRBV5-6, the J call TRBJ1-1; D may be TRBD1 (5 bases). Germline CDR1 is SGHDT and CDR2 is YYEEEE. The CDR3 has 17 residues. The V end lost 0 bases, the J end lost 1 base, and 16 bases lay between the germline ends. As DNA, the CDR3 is TGTGCCAGCAGCTTGGAAACAAATACAGGACCGAACACTGAAGCTTTCTTT. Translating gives CASSLETNTGPNTEAFF.